One and the same sample provided the 4 T cell receptor beta chains below, sequenced in a study of T-cell reconstitution after alpha-beta-depleted transplantation in children. Preparation of the TCRbeta library was carried out with unique molecular identifiers. MiXCR, applied by TCRdb to the PCR reads, yields one record per CDR3 protein. Among about 200,000 distinct CDR3 sequences listed, 13% to 15% were seen once. This specimen consisted of PBMCs from the stem cell graft donor, obtained from the stem cell graft. The receptor set was obtained from a human donor who donated a stem cell graft to a child with acute lymphoblastic leukemia.

This clonotype was seen repeatedly, ten times or more. This chain uses TRBV19 with TRBJ2-5; D perhaps matches TRBD2 (5 bases). The V end lost 3 bases, the J end lost 1 base, and 6 bases lay between the germline ends. Germline V gene lookup returns CDR1 LNHDA and CDR2 SQIVND (reference sequence). This CDR3 spans 13 amino acids. Here the CDR3 DNA reads TGTGCCAGTAGTATGGACTTCCAAGAGACCCAGTACTTC. Its protein is CASSMDFQETQYF. Full variable domain (remainder filled in from reference TRBV19 and TRBJ2-5): DGGITQSPKYLFRKEGQNVTLSCEQNLNHDAMYWYRQDPGQGLRLIYYSQIVNDFQKGDIAEGYSVSREKKESFPLTVTSAQKNPTAFYLCASSMDFQETQYFGPGTRLLVL.

This clonotype appeared many times. V gene TRBV10-2 combines with J gene TRBJ2-5; D possibly uses TRBD1 or TRBD2 (6 bases each). V was shortened by 2 bases and J by 3 bases, with 16 bases between the two germline ends. CDR1 WSHSY and CDR2 SAAADI come from the germline V gene. This CDR3 has 16 residues. CDR3 sequence (DNA): TGCGCCAGCAGTGAGCCGTTTAGGGGGGTAAAAGAGACCCAGTACTTC. This sequence encodes CASSEPFRGVKETQYF.

This clonotype was recorded many times. The chain joins TRBV5-5 to TRBJ1-2; D call uncertain. V lost 0 bases to trimming and J lost 1 base, with 10 bases between them. Per the germline V gene, CDR1 is SGHKS and CDR2 is YYEKEE (reference sequence). The length of the CDR3 is 15 residues. The DNA of the CDR3 is TGTGCCAGCAGCTTGGACAATCTACTTAACTATGGCTACACCTTC. Translation gives CASSLDNLLNYGYTF.

The table lists this clonotype with a few counts. The chain joins TRBV5-1 to TRBJ2-2, with D perhaps matching TRBD2 (5 bases). This CDR3 spans 13 amino acids. Germline loops: CDR1 SGHRS, CDR2 YFSETQ. Trimming took off 0 bases at V and 6 bases at J, with 6 bases between the two ends. CDR3: CASSLGTAGELFF. As DNA, the CDR3 is TGCGCCAGCAGCTTGGGGACTGCCGGGGAGCTGTTTTTT.